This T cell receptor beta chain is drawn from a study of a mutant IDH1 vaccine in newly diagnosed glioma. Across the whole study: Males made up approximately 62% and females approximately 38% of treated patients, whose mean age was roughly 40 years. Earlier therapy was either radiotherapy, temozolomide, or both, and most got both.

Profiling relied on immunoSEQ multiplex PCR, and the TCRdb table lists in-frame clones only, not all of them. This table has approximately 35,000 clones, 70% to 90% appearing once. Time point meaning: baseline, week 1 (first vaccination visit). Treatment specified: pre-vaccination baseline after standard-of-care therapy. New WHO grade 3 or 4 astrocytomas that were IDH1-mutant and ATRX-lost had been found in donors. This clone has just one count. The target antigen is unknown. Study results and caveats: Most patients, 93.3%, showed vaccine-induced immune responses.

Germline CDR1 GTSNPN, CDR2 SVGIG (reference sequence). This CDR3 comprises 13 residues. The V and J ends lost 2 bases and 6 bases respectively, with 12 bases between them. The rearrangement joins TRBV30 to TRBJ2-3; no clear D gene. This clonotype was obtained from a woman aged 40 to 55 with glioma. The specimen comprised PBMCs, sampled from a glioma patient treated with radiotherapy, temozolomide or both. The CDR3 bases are TGTGCCTGGAGTCTGGCAGGCCGCGATACGCAGTATTTT. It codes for CAWSLAGRDTQYF.